The 15 T cell receptor beta chains given below trace back to one sample, sequenced in a study of regulatory T cells in long-lasting Graves disease listed by TCRdb under 2021. To prepare the library, multiplex PCR was applied. The sample was run on an Illumina HiSeq 4000. To build TCR beta libraries, CDR3 regions were amplified by Arm-PCR using iRepertoire HTBI primers. TCRdb redid the processing of the public reads, applying fastp at Q25 and MiXCR, and retained in-frame beta chains. Merged by CDR3 protein, the rows form single entries marked with the most common genes and DNA. This sample comprises 250,000 to 300,000 distinct CDR3 sequences, around a sixth of them detected only once. Of the sample, 14% is held by the ten largest clones. Sample time point, as interpreted from the label and publication: newly diagnosed GD, antithyroid drugs for less than 3 months. For both TCR sequencing and RNA sequencing, RNA was extracted from PBMCs using TRIzol.

These data are also associated with another study on T cells in Graves' hyperthyroidism and ophthalmopathy.

The sample in question was peripheral blood mononuclear cells (PBMCs), obtained at new diagnosis, from a patient treated with antithyroid drugs. These receptors all come from a woman younger than 45 with Graves disease. Donor details come from another sample of the same person, matched by shared clones.

The J gene is TRBJ1-2, the V gene TRBV7-2; unclear D gene. V was trimmed by 5 bases and J by 0 bases, leaving 13 bases between them. This CDR3 has 15 amino acids. Germline V gene data show CDR1 as SGHTA and CDR2 as FQGNSA. The CDR3 bases are TGTGCCAGCAGCCCAAGTAATTTAGCTAACTATGGCTACACCTTC. This gives the protein CASSPSNLANYGYTF.

This clonotype has a count of ten or more. This rearrangement joins TRBV5-1 to TRBJ2-2, with D possibly TRBD2 on 6 matching bases. The germline gives CDR1 SGHRS, CDR2 YFSETQ. Trimming took off 0 bases at V and 11 bases at J, with 20 bases between the two ends. This CDR3 has 16 amino acids. The CDR3, as DNA: TGCGCCAGCAGCTTGGGGAGGGACCCCACCGTTCAAGAGCTGTTTTTT. Its protein product is CASSLGRDPTVQELFF.

The sample holds many counts of this clonotype. The V and J genes are TRBV5-1 and TRBJ2-1, with D possibly being TRBD1 (6 bases). The germline gives CDR1 SGHRS, CDR2 YFSETQ. The CDR3 contains 14 residues. The V end lost 4 bases, the J end lost 5 bases, and 13 bases lay between the germline ends. Written as DNA, the CDR3 is TGCGCCAGCAGCCCTGGGACATACAACAATGAGCAGTTCTTC. Its translation is CASSPGTYNNEQFF.

In this sample, this clonotype turned up many times. V gene TRBV18 combines with J gene TRBJ1-2, with D possibly TRBD1 on 6 matching bases. This CDR3 comprises 17 residues. V was cut by 4 bases and J by 8 bases, with 26 bases left in between. Germline loops: CDR1 KGHSH, CDR2 LQKENI. CDR3 region: CASSLTRELTGTEGYTF. CDR3 nucleotide sequence: TGTGCCAGCTCACTGACAAGGGAGCTAACAGGGACGGAGGGCTACACCTTC. The whole variable domain, filled in from reference TRBV18 and TRBJ1-2, reads NAGVMQNPRHLVRRRGQEARLRCSPMKGHSHVYWYRQLPEEGLKFMVYLQKENIIDESGMPKERFSAEFPKEGPSILRIQQVVRGDSAAYFCASSLTRELTGTEGYTFGSGTRLTVV.

The chain employs TRBV19 and TRBJ2-5; no clear D gene. The germline V gene has CDR1 LNHDA and CDR2 SQIVND (reference sequence). V was clipped by 3 bases and J by 1 base, with 12 bases between them. The CDR3 sequence is 15 residues long. The CDR3 coding sequence is TGTGCCAGTAGTATCCGCTCATCAACCCAAGAGACCCAGTACTTC. This translates into CASSIRSSTQETQYF. The full variable domain, completed using reference TRBV19 and TRBJ2-5, is DGGITQSPKYLFRKEGQNVTLSCEQNLNHDAMYWYRQDPGQGLRLIYYSQIVNDFQKGDIAEGYSVSREKKESFPLTVTSAQKNPTAFYLCASSIRSSTQETQYFGPGTRLLVL.

In this sample, this clonotype turned up many times. This chain joins TRBV29-1 and TRBJ2-5; D might be TRBD1 or TRBD2, each matching 5 bases. CDR1 is SQVTM, CDR2 ANQGSEA, per germline. Trimming pared 6 bases from V and 4 bases from J, leaving 15 bases between. The CDR3 runs to 13 residues. CDR3 in amino acids: CSVNLGVGETQYF. For the CDR3, the DNA is TGCAGCGTGAACCTGGGGGTAGGAGAGACCCAGTACTTC.

This clonotype was found a few times. The chain recombines TRBV4-2 with TRBJ1-5; D unresolved. Germline loops: CDR1 LGHNA, CDR2 YNFKEQ. Trimming took off 4 bases at V and 6 bases at J, with 16 bases between the two ends. CDR3 length equals 15 residues. The DNA for the CDR3 is TGTGCCAGCAGCCCGTCAAACGCGGTAGGTCAGCCCCAGCATTTT. The encoded protein is CASSPSNAVGQPQHF.

This clonotype was recorded only once. A much larger clone lies one base from this, so it may be a read error. This chain connects TRBV12-3 or TRBV12-4 to TRBJ1-3, with 7 bases lining up with TRBD1. The CDR3 length is 16 residues. The V segment lost 6 bases and the J segment 0 bases; nucleotides outside the gene matches: 8. The CDR3 here is CASRSEDRRSGNTIYF. Here the CDR3 DNA reads TGTGCCAGCAGATCTGAGGACAGGCGCTCTGGAAACACCATATATTTT.

This clonotype was counted only a few times. One end of the junction fails to match germline, which may point to a read error. The chain carries TRBV7-7 and TRBJ1-4; TRBD1 matches at 7 bases. Looked up from germline, CDR1 is SSHAT and CDR2 is FNYEAQ (reference sequence). CDR3 length: 17 amino acids. CDR3 bases: TGTGCTAGCAGCCGGGGGGGGTGGACAGGAGAAAATGAAAAACTGTTTTTT. It yields the protein CASSRGGWTGENEKLFF. Full variable domain (remainder filled in from reference TRBV7-7 and TRBJ1-4): GAGVSQSPRYKVTKRGQDVTLRCDPISSHATLYWYQQALGQGPEFLTYFNYEAQPDKSGLPSDRFSAERPEGSISTLTIQRTEQRDSAMYRCASSRGGWTGENEKLFFGSGTQLSVL.

This clonotype occurred a few times. The chain uses TRBV4-1 and TRBJ2-4, with TRBD1 identical over 8 bases. V dropped 2 bases and J dropped 8; count of bases not matched to a gene: 5. Germline lookup yields CDR1 MGHRA and CDR2 YSYEKL. CDR3 size: 14 residues. The CDR3 reads CASSQQQGGDIQYF. The DNA for the CDR3 is TGCGCCAGCAGCCAACAACAGGGGGGAGACATTCAGTACTTC.

The gene calls are TRBV6-1 and TRBJ1-5; TRBD1 matches at 7 bases. V gave up 11 bases and J gave up 1 base; unmatched junction bases: 5. Germline loops: CDR1 MNHNS, CDR2 SASEGT. The CDR3 contains 13 residues. CDR3 sequence reads: CASNRGSNQPQHF. For the CDR3, the DNA is TGTGCCTCGAACAGGGGAAGCAATCAGCCCCAGCATTTT.

This clonotype was observed many times. The chain is built from TRBV6-2 or TRBV6-3 and TRBJ2-6; D not certain. Germline CDR1 and CDR2: MNHEY and SVGEGT. Trimming cost V 6 bases and J 0 bases, with 9 bases left between them. The CDR3 is 15 residues long. The CDR3 protein is CASSPAFSGANVLTF. CDR3 DNA sequence: TGTGCCAGCAGCCCAGCCTTCTCTGGGGCCAACGTCCTGACTTTC.

This clonotype came up many times. This sequence joins TRBV7-9 and TRBJ2-3, with 7 bases fitting TRBD1. Germline assignment: CDR1 SEHNR and CDR2 FQNEAQ (reference sequence). The CDR3 is made up of 14 amino acids. Trimming took 4 bases from V and 3 from J; bases not matched to a gene: 4. The CDR3 loop reads CASSSTDRTDTQYF. The CDR3 DNA is TGTGCCAGCAGCTCAACGGACAGGACAGATACGCAGTATTTT.

This clonotype was picked up many times. The V call is TRBV29-1, the J call TRBJ1-1, with D possibly matching TRBD1 (5 bases). The CDR3 totals 11 residues. With 7 bases removed from V and 7 bases from J, the gap between germline ends came to 13 bases. Germline V gives CDR1 SQVTM, CDR2 ANQGSEA. CDR3 coding DNA: TGCAGCGGCTGGCGGGGGGGTGAAGCTTTCTTT. The encoded protein is CSGWRGGEAFF.

Ten or more counts support this clonotype. The chain carries TRBV29-1 and TRBJ2-3; 9 positions agree with TRBD2. V was pared by 1 base and J by 1 base, with 3 bases of the junction left unmatched. CDR1 is SQVTM, CDR2 ANQGSEA, per germline. This CDR3 region has 15 residues. Here the CDR3 reads CSVEGASGGTDTQYF. DNA of the CDR3: TGCAGCGTTGAAGGGGCTAGCGGGGGCACAGATACGCAGTATTTT.